A selection of T cell receptor beta chains follows, all from one sample in a study of cytomegalovirus exposure and HLA in healthy donors. Produced via immunoSEQ multiplex PCR; TCRdb's table is partial and in-frame only. This repertoire shows about 110,000 clones, around 79% found once; its top ten account for 1.3%. Sequenced sample: PBMCs. All receptors come from a woman under 40 in good health and CMV-seronegative. The CDR3 runs from the conserved cysteine through the conserved F or W. D genes are given only for firm matches. Clone size is given for some rows only: seen once, a few or many times, or a class if the clone is expanded.

D	J	V	size	CDR3	DNA
NA	TRBJ1-2	TRBV30	NA	CAWSSLQGNYGYTF	TGTGCCTGGAGTAGTTTACAGGGAAACTATGGCTACACCTTC
NA	TRBJ1-5	TRBV6-6	NA	CASSYSRGGSNQPQHF	TGTGCCAGCAGTTACTCGAGAGGGGGAAGCAATCAGCCCCAGCATTTT
NA	TRBJ2-7	TRBV7-2	NA	CASSSTVLYEQYF	TGTGCCAGCAGCTCAACGGTCCTTTACGAGCAGTACTTC
NA	TRBJ1-1	TRBV4-1	NA	CASSRGRELRTEAFF	TGCGCCAGCAGCCGAGGGAGGGAGCTTCGGACTGAAGCTTTCTTT
NA	TRBJ2-5	TRBV6-5	few	CASSYLSGRQETQYF	TGTGCCAGCAGTTACCTTTCAGGCAGACAAGAGACCCAGTACTTC
TRBD1	TRBJ1-6	TRBV14	NA	CASSQDLRQGYSPLHF	TGTGCCAGCAGCCAAGATCTGCGACAGGGGTATTCACCCCTCCACTTT
TRBD2	TRBJ2-5	TRBV15	NA	CATSRVAGAGETQYF	TGTGCCACCAGCAGAGTAGCGGGAGCTGGAGAGACCCAGTACTTC
NA	TRBJ2-3	TRBV6-1	NA	CASSEGYRFTDTQYF	TGTGCCAGCAGTGAAGGTTACAGGTTCACAGATACGCAGTATTTT
NA	TRBJ1-2	TRBV11-2	NA	CASSSTSHYGYTF	TGTGCCAGCAGCTCAACATCCCACTATGGCTACACCTTC
TRBD1	TRBJ2-1	TRBV11-2	NA	CASSWTGPLTHNEQFF	TGTGCCAGCAGCTGGACAGGGCCCCTTACCCACAATGAGCAGTTCTTC
TRBD2	TRBJ2-3	TRBV14	NA	CASSSGLAGGPLGTQYF	TGTGCCAGCAGCTCGGGACTAGCGGGAGGACCCCTGGGGACGCAGTATTTT
NA	TRBJ1-2	TRBV9	NA	CASSANHGYTF	TGTGCCAGCAGCGCCAATCATGGCTACACCTTC
NA	TRBJ2-1	TRBV10-3	NA	CAISESRTPVGDEQFF	TGTGCCATCAGTGAGTCGCGGACACCTGTAGGGGATGAGCAGTTCTTC
NA	TRBJ1-2	TRBV27	NA	CASRGDYGYTF	TGTGCCAGCAGGGGAGACTATGGCTACACCTTC
TRBD2	TRBJ2-1	TRBV7-8	NA	CASSSGLAGGYNEQFF	TGTGCCAGCAGCTCCGGCTTAGCGGGAGGTTACAATGAGCAGTTCTTC
TRBD1	TRBJ1-6	TRBV5-4	NA	CASSLATGARNNSPLHF	TGTGCCAGCAGCTTGGCGACAGGGGCGAGAAATAATTCACCCCTCCACTTT
NA	TRBJ1-4	TRBV7-2	NA	CASSLAGSLGEKLFF	TGTGCCAGCAGCTTAGCCGGGTCCCTTGGAGAAAAACTGTTTTTT
NA	TRBJ2-3	TRBV13	NA	CASSLGAGSDTQYF	TGTGCCAGCAGCTTAGGAGCAGGGTCAGATACGCAGTATTTT
TRBD2	TRBJ2-1	TRBV4-3	few	CASSHTQGGFENEQFF	TGCGCCAGCAGCCACACCCAGGGAGGGTTTGAGAATGAGCAGTTCTTC
NA	TRBJ1-2	TRBV20-1	NA	CSAQDQVGYTF	TGCAGTGCCCAAGACCAGGTTGGCTACACCTTC
TRBD2	TRBJ2-1	TRBV9	NA	CASSAGSGRDNEQFF	TGTGCCAGCAGCGCCGGTAGCGGGAGGGACAATGAGCAGTTCTTC
NA	TRBJ1-2	TRBV5-4	NA	CASSFFGHDFGYTF	TGTGCCAGCAGCTTCTTCGGACACGACTTCGGCTACACCTTC
TRBD2	TRBJ2-3	TRBV7-9	NA	CASSLGTSGSTDTQYF	TGTGCCAGCAGCTTAGGGACTAGCGGGAGCACAGATACGCAGTATTTT
TRBD1	TRBJ1-5	TRBV15	NA	CATSRGGTGRNQPQHF	TGTGCCACCAGCAGAGGAGGGACAGGGCGCAATCAGCCCCAGCATTTT
NA	TRBJ2-5	TRBV6-6	once	CASSYAQGTQYF	TGTGCCAGCAGTTACGCGCAGGGGACCCAGTACTTC
TRBD1	TRBJ1-1	TRBV19	NA	CASSIEQGITEAFF	TGTGCCAGTAGTATAGAACAGGGGATCACTGAAGCTTTCTTT
NA	TRBJ2-1	TRBV7-2	NA	CASSQGGVEQFF	TGTGCCAGCAGCCAAGGAGGGGTTGAGCAGTTCTTC
NA	TRBJ2-7	TRBV25-1	NA	CASRGTASYEQYF	TGTGCCAGCCGGGGGACGGCAAGCTACGAGCAGTACTTC
TRBD1	TRBJ1-2	TRBV27	NA	CASSFRQGAGGYTF	TGTGCCAGCAGTTTCCGACAGGGGGCGGGTGGCTACACCTTC
NA	TRBJ1-1	TRBV14	NA	CASSQGGVGVKAFF	TGTGCCAGCAGCCAGGGCGGGGTGGGGGTTAAAGCTTTCTTT
TRBD2	TRBJ2-5	TRBV7-8	few	CASSLGSLAGDEETQYF	TGTGCCAGCAGCTTAGGTTCACTAGCGGGGGATGAAGAGACCCAGTACTTC
TRBD1	TRBJ2-7	TRBV5-1	NA	CASSLRTGPSYEQYF	TGCGCCAGCAGCCTCCGGACAGGGCCCTCCTACGAGCAGTACTTC
TRBD1	TRBJ1-1	TRBV6-5	few	CASSLTGGTEAFF	TGTGCCAGCAGTCTGACAGGGGGCACTGAAGCTTTCTTT
TRBD2	TRBJ2-7	TRBV27	NA	CASSLRRGYEQYF	TGTGCCAGCAGTTTAAGGCGGGGGTACGAGCAGTACTTC
TRBD2	TRBJ2-5	TRBV18	NA	CASSPLLTSGNQETQYF	TGTGCCAGCTCACCACTGCTGACTAGCGGGAACCAAGAGACCCAGTACTTC
NA	TRBJ2-3	TRBV11-3	NA	CASSLDSADTQYF	TGTGCCAGCAGCTTGGACAGTGCAGATACGCAGTATTTT
TRBD1	TRBJ1-5	TRBV7-9	NA	CASSSGTVNQPQHF	TGTGCCAGCAGCTCCGGGACAGTGAATCAGCCCCAGCATTTT
NA	TRBJ1-5	TRBV10-3	NA	CAISPSSNQPQHF	TGTGCCATCAGTCCCTCTAGCAATCAGCCCCAGCATTTT
TRBD2	TRBJ2-1	TRBV7-2	NA	CASSPSRGGWNEQFF	TGTGCCAGCAGCCCTTCCCGGGGGGGATGGAATGAGCAGTTCTTC
NA	TRBJ1-2	TRBV29-1	NA	CSVDENQGNGYTF	TGCAGCGTTGACGAAAATCAGGGCAATGGCTACACCTTC
TRBD1	TRBJ1-2	TRBV5-6	NA	CASSAGTGNYGYTF	TGTGCCAGCAGCGCCGGGACAGGGAACTATGGCTACACCTTC
TRBD1	TRBJ1-2	TRBV25-1	NA	CASSGGGAGSGYTF	TGTGCCAGCAGTGGAGGGGGCGCCGGTTCTGGCTACACCTTC
TRBD1	TRBJ2-2	TRBV5-1	NA	CASSLFGQGAGELFF	TGCGCCAGCAGCTTGTTCGGACAGGGCGCCGGGGAGCTGTTTTTT
TRBD1	TRBJ2-1	TRBV25-1	NA	CASSTGGLGEQFF	TGTGCCAGCAGTACAGGGGGCTTAGGGGAGCAGTTCTTC
NA	TRBJ2-1	TRBV15	NA	CATSRVQGRNEQFF	TGTGCCACCAGCAGAGTACAGGGACGCAATGAGCAGTTCTTC
TRBD1	TRBJ2-7	TRBV7-2	NA	CASSPDRGRDEQYF	TGTGCCAGCAGCCCCGACAGGGGGCGCGACGAGCAGTACTTC
TRBD1	TRBJ2-2	TRBV25-1	NA	CAIRQGDRGELFF	TGTGCCATCAGACAGGGGGATCGCGGGGAGCTGTTTTTT
TRBD2	TRBJ2-2	TRBV15	NA	CATSRDRGLAGGRNTGELFF	TGTGCCACCAGCAGAGATCGTGGTTTAGCGGGGGGACGGAACACCGGGGAGCTGTTTTTT
TRBD2	TRBJ2-1	TRBV4-1	NA	CASSHGLAGGWSDEQFF	TGCGCCAGCAGCCATGGACTAGCGGGGGGTTGGTCCGATGAGCAGTTCTTC
TRBD2	TRBJ2-5	TRBV5-4	NA	CASRAGGETQYF	TGTGCCAGCAGGGCGGGAGGTGAGACCCAGTACTTC
NA	TRBJ1-1	TRBV11-2	NA	CASTSTGQNTEAFF	TGTGCCAGCACCTCTACAGGGCAGAACACTGAAGCTTTCTTT
NA	TRBJ2-2	TRBV11-2	NA	CASSLTQPGELFF	TGTGCCAGCAGCTTAACTCAACCCGGGGAGCTGTTTTTT
TRBD1	TRBJ2-5	TRBV25-1	NA	CASSDRQGSRTQYF	TGTGCCAGCAGTGATCGACAGGGGTCAAGGACCCAGTACTTC
TRBD1	TRBJ1-2	TRBV19	NA	CASTSTGVDYGYTF	TGTGCCAGTACCTCGACAGGGGTTGACTATGGCTACACCTTC
NA	TRBJ2-5	TRBV14	NA	CASSQFLREETQYF	TGTGCCAGCAGCCAGTTTCTTAGAGAAGAGACCCAGTACTTC
NA	TRBJ2-7	TRBV10-2	NA	CASSESTRGQYF	TGCGCCAGCAGTGAGTCGACCCGGGGTCAGTACTTC
NA	TRBJ1-6	TRBV7-2	few	CASSWSGDYNSPLHF	TGTGCCAGCAGCTGGTCAGGGGACTATAATTCACCCCTCCACTTT
NA	TRBJ2-7	TRBV18	NA	CASSGDIKSYEQYF	TGTGCCAGCTCAGGGGACATCAAGTCCTACGAGCAGTACTTC
NA	TRBJ2-3	TRBV5-1	NA	CASSLVQGGTDTQYF	TGCGCCAGCAGCTTGGTTCAGGGCGGCACAGATACGCAGTATTTT